This TCR beta chain is from a study of cytomegalovirus exposure and HLA in healthy donors. Study-level findings and limits: Testing in vitro showed three CMV-associated chains specific for CMV antigens. The tendency of first-cohort TCR clusters to co-occur in the roughly 110 validation repertoires was the finding of a later analysis.

Measured with immunoSEQ multiplex PCR; TCRdb has only the in-frame clones, and not every one. Among 200,000 or so clones listed, approximately 88% were seen once. About this clone: Its specificity is not known. Other DNA sequences of this sample code for an identical CDR3.

Trimming removed 4 bases from V and 4 bases from J; junction bases left unmatched: 7. Looked up from germline, CDR1 is SGHRS and CDR2 is YFSETQ. The CDR3 contains 14 residues. The sequenced sample consisted of PBMCs. The V gene is TRBV5-1, the J gene TRBJ2-7; 8 bases line up with TRBD2. The TCR originated in a man aged 18 to 35 in good health and CMV-seropositive. This chain's CDR3 is CASSLTSGSYEQYF. CDR3 DNA sequence: TGCGCCAGCAGCCTGACGAGCGGGAGTTACGAGCAGTACTTC.